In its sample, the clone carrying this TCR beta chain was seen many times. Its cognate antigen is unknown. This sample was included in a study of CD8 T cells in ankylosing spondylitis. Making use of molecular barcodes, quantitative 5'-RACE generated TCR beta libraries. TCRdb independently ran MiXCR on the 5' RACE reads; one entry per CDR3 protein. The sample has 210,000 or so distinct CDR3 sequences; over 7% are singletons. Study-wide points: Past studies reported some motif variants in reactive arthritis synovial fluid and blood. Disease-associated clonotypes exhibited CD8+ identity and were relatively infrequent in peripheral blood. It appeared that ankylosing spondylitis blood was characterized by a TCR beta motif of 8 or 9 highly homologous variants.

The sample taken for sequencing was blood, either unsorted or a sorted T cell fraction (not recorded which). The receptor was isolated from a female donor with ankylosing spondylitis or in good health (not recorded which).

Here the CDR3 reads CATSPDRGHYEQYF. CDR3 nucleotides: TGTGCCACCAGCCCGGACAGGGGGCATTATGAGCAGTACTTC. V is TRBV15 and J is TRBJ2-7; 11 nucleotides match TRBD1. The germline CDR1 and CDR2 sequences are LNHNV and YYDKDF (reference sequence). Trimming cost V 5 bases and J 7 bases; bases outside gene matches: 7. The CDR3 length is 14 residues.